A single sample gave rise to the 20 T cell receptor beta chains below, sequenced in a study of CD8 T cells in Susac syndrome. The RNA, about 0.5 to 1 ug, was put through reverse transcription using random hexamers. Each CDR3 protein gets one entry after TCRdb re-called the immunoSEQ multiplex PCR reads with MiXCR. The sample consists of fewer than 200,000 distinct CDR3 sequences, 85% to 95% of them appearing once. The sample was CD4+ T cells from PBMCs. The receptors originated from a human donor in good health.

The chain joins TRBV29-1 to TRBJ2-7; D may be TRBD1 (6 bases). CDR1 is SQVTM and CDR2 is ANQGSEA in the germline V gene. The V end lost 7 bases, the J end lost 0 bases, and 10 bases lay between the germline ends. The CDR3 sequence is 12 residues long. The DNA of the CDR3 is TGCAGCGCTTGGGACACCTCCTACGAGCAGTACTTC. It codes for CSAWDTSYEQYF.

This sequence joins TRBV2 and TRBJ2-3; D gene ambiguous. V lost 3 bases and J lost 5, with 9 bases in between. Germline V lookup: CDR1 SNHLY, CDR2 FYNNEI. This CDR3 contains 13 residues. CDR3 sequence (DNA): TGTGCCAGCAGTGAGGTCTTAGGAGATACGCAGTATTTT. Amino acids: CASSEVLGDTQYF. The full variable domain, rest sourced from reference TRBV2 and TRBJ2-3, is EPEVTQTPSHQVTQMGQEVILRCVPISNHLYFYWYRQILGQKVEFLVSFYNNEISEKSEIFDDQFSVERPDGSNFTLKIRSTKLEDSAMYFCASSEVLGDTQYFGPGTRLTVL.

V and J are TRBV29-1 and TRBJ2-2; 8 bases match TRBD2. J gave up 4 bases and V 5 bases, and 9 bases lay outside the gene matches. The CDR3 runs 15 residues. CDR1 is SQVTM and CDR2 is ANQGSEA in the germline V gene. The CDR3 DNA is TGCAGCGTTAGTACTAGCGGAGGGGGCACCGGGGAGCTGTTTTTT. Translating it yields CSVSTSGGGTGELFF.

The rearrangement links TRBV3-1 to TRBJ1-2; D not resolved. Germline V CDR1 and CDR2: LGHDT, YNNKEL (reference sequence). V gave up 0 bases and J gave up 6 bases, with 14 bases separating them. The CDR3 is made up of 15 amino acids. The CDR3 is CASSQDLGRDHGYTF. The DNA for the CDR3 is TGTGCCAGCAGCCAAGATCTTGGTCGGGATCATGGCTACACCTTC.

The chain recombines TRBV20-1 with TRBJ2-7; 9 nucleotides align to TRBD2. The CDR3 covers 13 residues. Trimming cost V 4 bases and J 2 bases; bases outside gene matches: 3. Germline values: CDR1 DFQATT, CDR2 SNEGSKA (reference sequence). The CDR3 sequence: CSATAGGTYEQYF. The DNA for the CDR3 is TGCAGTGCTACAGCGGGAGGCACCTACGAGCAGTACTTC.

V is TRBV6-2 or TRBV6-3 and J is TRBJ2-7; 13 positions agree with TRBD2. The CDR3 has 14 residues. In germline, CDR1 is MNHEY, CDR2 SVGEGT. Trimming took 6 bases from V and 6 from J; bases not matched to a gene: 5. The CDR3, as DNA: TGTGCCAGCAGCCGGACTAGCGGGAGTGGCGAGCAGTACTTC. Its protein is CASSRTSGSGEQYF.

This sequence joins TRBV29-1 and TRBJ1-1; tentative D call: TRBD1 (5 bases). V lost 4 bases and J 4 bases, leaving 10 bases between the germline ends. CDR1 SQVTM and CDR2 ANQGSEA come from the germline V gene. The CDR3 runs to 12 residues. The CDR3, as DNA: TGCAGCGTTGGAGGGGTTGGCACTGAAGCTTTCTTT. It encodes CSVGGVGTEAFF.

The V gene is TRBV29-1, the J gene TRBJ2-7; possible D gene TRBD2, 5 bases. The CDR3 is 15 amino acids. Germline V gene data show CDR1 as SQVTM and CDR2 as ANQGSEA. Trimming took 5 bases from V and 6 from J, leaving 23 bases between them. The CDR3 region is CSVYNVGREMGEQYF. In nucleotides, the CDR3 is TGCAGCGTTTACAATGTTGGGAGAGAGATGGGCGAGCAGTACTTC.

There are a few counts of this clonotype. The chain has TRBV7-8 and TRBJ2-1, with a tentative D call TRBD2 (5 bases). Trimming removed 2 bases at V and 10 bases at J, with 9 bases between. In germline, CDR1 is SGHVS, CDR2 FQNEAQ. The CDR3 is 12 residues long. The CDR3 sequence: CASSLPAGEQFF. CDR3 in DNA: TGTGCCAGCAGCTTACCGGCGGGCGAGCAGTTCTTC.

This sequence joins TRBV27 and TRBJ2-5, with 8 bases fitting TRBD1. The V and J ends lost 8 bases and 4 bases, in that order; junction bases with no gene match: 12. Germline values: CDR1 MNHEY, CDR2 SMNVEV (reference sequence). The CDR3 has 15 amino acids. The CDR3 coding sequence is TGTGCCAGCGGGGAAACGACAGGGGTGGTAGAGACCCAGTACTTC. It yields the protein CASGETTGVVETQYF.

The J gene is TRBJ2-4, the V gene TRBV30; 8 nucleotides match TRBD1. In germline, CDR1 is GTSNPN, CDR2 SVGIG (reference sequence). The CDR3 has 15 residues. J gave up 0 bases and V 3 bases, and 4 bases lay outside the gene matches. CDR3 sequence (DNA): TGTGCCTGGAGCGGGACAGGCATAGCCAAAAACATTCAGTACTTC. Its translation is CAWSGTGIAKNIQYF.

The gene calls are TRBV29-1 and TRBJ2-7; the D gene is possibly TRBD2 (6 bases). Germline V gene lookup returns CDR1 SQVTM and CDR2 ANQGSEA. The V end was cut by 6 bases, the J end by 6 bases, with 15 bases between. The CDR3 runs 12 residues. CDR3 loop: CSVAAGSLEQYF. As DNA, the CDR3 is TGCAGCGTAGCTGCGGGGAGCCTCGAGCAGTACTTC.

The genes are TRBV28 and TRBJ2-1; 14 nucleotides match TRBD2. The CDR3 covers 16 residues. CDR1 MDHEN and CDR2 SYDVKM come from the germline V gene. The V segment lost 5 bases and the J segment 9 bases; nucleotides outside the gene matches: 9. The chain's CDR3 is CASSPAGLAGVTEQFF. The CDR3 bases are TGTGCCAGCAGTCCGGCGGGACTAGCGGGAGTAACTGAGCAGTTCTTC.

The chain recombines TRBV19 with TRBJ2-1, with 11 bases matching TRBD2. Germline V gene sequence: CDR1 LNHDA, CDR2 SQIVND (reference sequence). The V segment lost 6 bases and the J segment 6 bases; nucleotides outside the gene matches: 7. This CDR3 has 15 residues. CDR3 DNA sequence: TGTGCCAGTAGCAATAGCGGGAGGGCCCCCAATGAGCAGTTCTTC. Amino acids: CASSNSGRAPNEQFF. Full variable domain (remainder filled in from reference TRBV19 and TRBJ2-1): DGGITQSPKYLFRKEGQNVTLSCEQNLNHDAMYWYRQDPGQGLRLIYYSQIVNDFQKGDIAEGYSVSREKKESFPLTVTSAQKNPTAFYLCASSNSGRAPNEQFFGPGTRLTVL.

CDR3 in DNA: TGTGCCAGCAAGCAAAGGGGACCTCCTTACGAGCAGTACTTC. Protein sequence: CASKQRGPPYEQYF. The rearrangement links TRBV27 to TRBJ2-7; D tentatively reads TRBD1 or TRBD2 (5 bases each). The V and J ends lost 7 bases and 4 bases respectively, with 17 bases between them. The CDR3 has 14 amino acids. Germline CDR1 is MNHEY and CDR2 is SMNVEV (reference sequence).

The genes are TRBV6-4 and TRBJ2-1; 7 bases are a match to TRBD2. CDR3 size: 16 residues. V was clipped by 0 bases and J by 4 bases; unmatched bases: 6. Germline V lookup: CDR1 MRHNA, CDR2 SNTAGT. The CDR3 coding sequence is TGTGCCAGCAGTGACTCGACTAGCAGAGTTTACAATGAGCAGTTCTTC. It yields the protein CASSDSTSRVYNEQFF.

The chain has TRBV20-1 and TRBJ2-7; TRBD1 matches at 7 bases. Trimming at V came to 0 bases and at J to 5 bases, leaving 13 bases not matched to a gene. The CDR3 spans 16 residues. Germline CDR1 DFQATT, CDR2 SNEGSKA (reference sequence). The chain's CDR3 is CSARDQGQRLSDEQYF. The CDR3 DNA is TGCAGTGCTAGAGACCAGGGACAGCGACTATCGGACGAGCAGTACTTC.

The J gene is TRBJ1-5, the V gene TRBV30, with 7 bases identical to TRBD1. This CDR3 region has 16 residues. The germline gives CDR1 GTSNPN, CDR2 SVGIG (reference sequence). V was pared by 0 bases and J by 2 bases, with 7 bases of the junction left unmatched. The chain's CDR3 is CAWSVPAGGGNQPQHF. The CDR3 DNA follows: TGTGCCTGGAGTGTGCCCGCAGGGGGAGGCAATCAGCCCCAGCATTTT. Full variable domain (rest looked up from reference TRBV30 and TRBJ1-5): SQTIHQWPATLVQPVGSPLSLECTVEGTSNPNLYWYRQAAGRGLQLLFYSVGIGQISSEVPQNLSASRPQDRQFILSSKKLLLSDSGFYLCAWSVPAGGGNQPQHFGDGTRLSIL.

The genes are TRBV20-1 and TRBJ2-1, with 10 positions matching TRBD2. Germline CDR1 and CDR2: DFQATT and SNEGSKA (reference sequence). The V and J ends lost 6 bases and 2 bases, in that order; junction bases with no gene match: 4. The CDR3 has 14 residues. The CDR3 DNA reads TGCAGTGCAGATACTAGCGGGACCTACAATGAGCAGTTCTTC. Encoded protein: CSADTSGTYNEQFF.

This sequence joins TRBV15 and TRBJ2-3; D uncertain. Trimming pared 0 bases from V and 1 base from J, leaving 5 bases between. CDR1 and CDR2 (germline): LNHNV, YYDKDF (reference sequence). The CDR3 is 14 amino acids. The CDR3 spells CATSRDGGTDTQYF. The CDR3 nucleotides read TGTGCCACCAGCAGAGATGGAGGCACAGATACGCAGTATTTT. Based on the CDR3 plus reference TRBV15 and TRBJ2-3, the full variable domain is DAMVIQNPRYQVTQFGKPVTLSCSQTLNHNVMYWYQQKSSQAPKLLFHYYDKDFNNEADTPDNFQSRRPNTSFCFLDIRSPGLGDTAMYLCATSRDGGTDTQYFGPGTRLTVL.